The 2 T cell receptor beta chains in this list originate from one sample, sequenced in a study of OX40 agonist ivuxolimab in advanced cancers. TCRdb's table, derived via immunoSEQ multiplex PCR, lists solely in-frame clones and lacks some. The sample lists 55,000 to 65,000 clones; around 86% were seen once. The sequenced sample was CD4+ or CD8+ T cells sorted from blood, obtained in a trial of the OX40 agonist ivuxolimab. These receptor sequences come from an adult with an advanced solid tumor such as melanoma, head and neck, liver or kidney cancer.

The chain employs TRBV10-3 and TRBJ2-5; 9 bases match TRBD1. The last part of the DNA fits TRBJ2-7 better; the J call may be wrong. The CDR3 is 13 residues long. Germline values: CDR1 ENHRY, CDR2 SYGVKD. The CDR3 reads CAISPGQGSEQYF. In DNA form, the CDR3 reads TGTGCCATCAGTCCGGGACAGGGTTCCGAGCAGTACTTC.

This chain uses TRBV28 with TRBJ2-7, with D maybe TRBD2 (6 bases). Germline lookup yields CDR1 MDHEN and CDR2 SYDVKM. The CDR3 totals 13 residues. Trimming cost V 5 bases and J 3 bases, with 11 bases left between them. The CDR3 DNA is TGTGCCAGCAGTGGGGGGAAAGGCTACGAGCAGTACTTC. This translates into CASSGGKGYEQYF.